This T cell receptor beta chain was sequenced in a study of tumor-infiltrating lymphocytes in primary liver carcinoma. A word on this clonotype: The antigen is unknown. A read error is possible here, since a much larger clone lies one base away.

V was pared by 5 bases and J by 6 bases, with 17 bases between. Looked up from germline, CDR1 is MNHEY and CDR2 is SVGAGI. CDR3 length: 14 residues. Blood RNA originated from unsorted whole blood, with germline DNA additionally extracted. Points from the study as a whole: Overlap between tumor regions exceeded overlap of tumor with adjacent tissue or blood. Bulk unsorted material prevented CD4+ and CD8+ repertoire comparison.

The authors made TCR beta cDNA from approximately 490 ng total RNA with a constant-region primer. Researchers made the TCR beta libraries by running three nested multiplex PCR rounds with slightly modified ARM-PCR. Rounds one and two of PCR, each of around 9 cycles, were primed with TRBV1-TRBV30 forward primers and a C-beta reverse primer. TCRdb reanalysed the multiplex PCR reads using MiXCR and keeps one entry per CDR3 protein. Of fewer than 350,000 distinct CDR3 sequences listed, more than 55% are singletons. The rearrangement links TRBV6-5 to TRBJ2-7; weak D call: TRBD1 (6 bases). The sequence was collected from a man aged 35-49 years with primary liver carcinoma and hepatitis B virus infection. The specimen was peripheral blood. Written as DNA, the CDR3 is TGTGCCAGCAGTCAGGTGGCAGGGGTGGGCGAGCAGTACTTC. This translates into CASSQVAGVGEQYF.